The clone carrying this TCR beta chain was observed once. What it binds is unknown. From CD4+ cells came CD45RA+ naive and CD45RA-negative memory subsets. CDR3 length: 10 amino acids. V was trimmed by 4 bases and J by 6 bases, leaving 4 bases between them. The germline gives CDR1 SNHLY, CDR2 FYNNEI. Per the study methods: Filtering was not the same, since immunoSEQ gave junction-only sequences without quality scores. Profiling relied on immunoSEQ multiplex PCR, and the TCRdb table lists in-frame clones only, not all of them. V and J calls and clone size are those listed in that table; D and trimming were worked out from the DNA. The sample lists about 2 million clones, 95% occurring once. This sample stems from a study of shared clonotypes between healthy human individuals. General study points: How much donors shared clonotypes was expected to be affected by sequencing depth. Relative to their counterparts shared across all four donors, non-shared clonotypes exhibited diminished generation probabilities.

The sample was naive CD4+ T cells sorted from blood. Subset meaning: CD45RA+ positively selected. This sequence originates from a man between 18 and 35 years old in good health. The chain carries TRBV2 and TRBJ2-7; D unclear. The CDR3 spells CASSGFEQYF. The DNA of the CDR3 is TGTGCCAGCAGTGGTTTCGAGCAGTACTTC.